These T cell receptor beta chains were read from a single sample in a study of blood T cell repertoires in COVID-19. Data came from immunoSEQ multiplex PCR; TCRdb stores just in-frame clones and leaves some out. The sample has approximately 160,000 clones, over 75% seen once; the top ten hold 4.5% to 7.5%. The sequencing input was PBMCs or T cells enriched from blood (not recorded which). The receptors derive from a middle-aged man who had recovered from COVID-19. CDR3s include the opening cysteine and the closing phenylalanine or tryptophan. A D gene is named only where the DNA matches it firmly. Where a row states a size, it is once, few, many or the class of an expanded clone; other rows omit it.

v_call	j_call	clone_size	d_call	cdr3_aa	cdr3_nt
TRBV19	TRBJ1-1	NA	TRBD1	CATNTKGQLFSRDTEAFF	TGTGCCACCAACACGAAGGGACAGCTATTCTCCAGGGACACTGAGGCTTTCTTT
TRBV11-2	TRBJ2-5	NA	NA	CASSLGAKKETQYF	TGTGCCAGCAGCTTAGGGGCGAAGAAAGAGACCCAGTACTTC
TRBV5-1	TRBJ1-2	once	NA	CASTVQGSYGYTF	TGCGCCAGCACGGTCCAGGGGTCCTATGGCTACACCTTC
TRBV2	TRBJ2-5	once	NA	CASKAGVQETQYF	TGTGCCAGCAAAGCAGGGGTTCAAGAGACCCAGTACTTC
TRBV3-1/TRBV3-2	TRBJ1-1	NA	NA	CASSQGPLGGSNTEAFF	TGTGCCAGCAGCCAAGGTCCCCTAGGGGGATCGAACACTGAAGCTTTCTTT
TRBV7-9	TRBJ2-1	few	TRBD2	CASSSLPGLAGGTHNEQFF	TGTGCCAGCAGCTCACTCCCGGGACTAGCGGGGGGTACCCACAATGAGCAGTTCTTC
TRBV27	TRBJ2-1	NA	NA	CASSWRNEQFF	TGTGCCAGCAGTTGGCGGAATGAGCAGTTCTTC
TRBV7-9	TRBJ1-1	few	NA	CASSLGLGDTEAFF	TGTGCCAGCAGCTTGGGTTTAGGGGACACTGAAGCTTTCTTT
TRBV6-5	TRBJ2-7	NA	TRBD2	CASSTAGAYEQYF	TGTGCCAGCTCTACGGCGGGGGCCTACGAGCAGTACTTC
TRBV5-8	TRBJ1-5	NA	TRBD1	CASSFRDRGNNQPQHF	TGTGCCAGCAGCTTCCGGGACAGGGGGAACAATCAGCCCCAGCATTTT
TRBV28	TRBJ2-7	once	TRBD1	CASSSSRTGGYEQYF	TGTGCCAGCAGTTCCTCCCGGACAGGGGGGTACGAGCAGTACTTC
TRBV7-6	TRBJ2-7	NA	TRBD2	CASSLGTGLAGSYEQYF	TGTGCCAGCAGCTTAGGAACCGGACTAGCGGGTTCCTACGAGCAGTACTTC
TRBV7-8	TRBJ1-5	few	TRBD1	CASSLYTGDQPQHF	TGTGCCAGCAGCTTATATACAGGGGATCAGCCCCAGCATTTT
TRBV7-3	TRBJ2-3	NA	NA	CASTEAGRSSDTQYF	TGTGCCAGCACAGAGGCGGGCAGGTCCTCAGATACGCAGTATTTT
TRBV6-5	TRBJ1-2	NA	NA	CASSYSNRELDYGYTF	TGTGCCAGCAGTTACTCGAACAGGGAGTTAGACTATGGCTACACCTTC
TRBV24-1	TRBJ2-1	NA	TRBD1	CATSPTGESSYNEQFF	TGTGCCACCAGTCCGACAGGGGAAAGCTCCTACAATGAGCAGTTCTTC
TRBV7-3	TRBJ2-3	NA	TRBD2	CASSSVAGTDTQYF	TGTGCCAGCAGCTCCGTAGCGGGAACAGATACGCAGTATTTT